This record concerns one T cell receptor beta chain sequence. Clones were read by immunoSEQ multiplex PCR, and TCRdb kept only the in-frame ones, dropping some. The sample contains about 380,000 clones, more than 65% of which appear only once. The ends lost 6 bases at V and 7 bases at J; junction bases unmatched: 3. Germline lookup yields CDR1 MDHEN and CDR2 SYDVKM. The CDR3 is 12 residues long. This specimen belongs to a study of blood T cell repertoires in COVID-19. Overall study: Samples taken during acute and convalescent COVID-19 were collected in the United States, Italy and Spain.

The chain joins TRBV28 to TRBJ1-2; 9 nucleotides align to TRBD1. Sequenced material: peripheral blood. The receptor was derived from a human donor with acute or convalescent COVID-19. The donor label of this sample is uncertain. The CDR3 DNA sequence: TGTGCCAGCAGACGGGACAGGGCTGGCTACACCTTC. It translates to CASRRDRAGYTF.